This T cell receptor (beta chain) was recorded in a study of T cells in Graves' hyperthyroidism and ophthalmopathy. The cohort's ophthalmopathy patients, a group with duration under 3 months, had a Clinical Activity Score of at least 3 and a NOSPECS grade of at least 4. RNA transcripts provided the source from which TCR beta CDR3 regions were amplified. A set of HTBI primers served as the primers for a first-round RT-PCR of the TCR CDR3. TCRdb re-derived calls from the multiplex PCR reads in MiXCR, one entry per CDR3 protein. The repertoire includes 300,000 to 500,000 distinct CDR3 sequences, around 15% of them detected once, and around 28% sits in the top ten. With 6 bases clipped from V and 5 bases from J, the junction kept 6 bases outside the gene matches. The germline V gene has CDR1 SNHLY and CDR2 FYNNEI. The CDR3 is made up of 16 amino acids.

The sample consisted of blood. The chain carries TRBV2 and TRBJ2-5; TRBD2 agrees at 16 bases. The TCR originated in a man aged 45-65 years with Graves' ophthalmopathy. The CDR3 DNA reads TGTGCCAGCAGGGGACTAGCGGGAGGGGCTGGGGAGACCCAGTACTTC. It codes for CASRGLAGGAGETQYF.